The clone carrying this TCR beta chain was recorded at least ten times. Its antigen is not identified. This specimen comes from a study of CD8 T cells in ankylosing spondylitis. Study-level points and caveats: Among TCR beta sequences, a motif of under ten highly homologous variants appeared characteristic of ankylosing spondylitis blood. In synovial fluid and blood from reactive arthritis, some motif variants were previously reported. Reportedly, disease-linked clones are significantly enriched in ankylosing spondylitis patients' matched synovial fluid. Disease-associated clonotypes exhibited CD8+ identity and were relatively infrequent in peripheral blood.

Each CDR3 protein is one row after TCRdb ran MiXCR on the 5' RACE reads. The table includes about 42,000 distinct CDR3 sequences, 3.5% to 4% detected once. The CDR3 totals 16 residues. Germline V gene sequence: CDR1 SGDLS, CDR2 YYNGEE. The ends lost 3 bases at V and 3 bases at J; junction bases unmatched: 9. The receptor's source is a female donor with ankylosing spondylitis or in good health (not recorded which). The chain links TRBV9 to TRBJ2-7; TRBD1 agrees at 10 bases. Sequenced sample: blood, either unsorted or a sorted T cell fraction (not recorded which). DNA of the CDR3: TGTGCCAGCAGCGCGGGGACAGGGGACCTGCGCTACGAGCAGTACTTC. Amino acids: CASSAGTGDLRYEQYF.